This T cell receptor (beta chain) came from a study of identical twins. TCRdb reprocessed the 5' RACE reads via MiXCR and lists one record per CDR3 protein. The profile covers about 690,000 distinct CDR3 sequences, with around 5.7% appearing a single time and 1.5% to 2% taken by the ten largest. This clonotype was counted a few times. The sample taken for sequencing was naive T cells sorted from blood. The TCR originated in a young man in good health.

The CDR3 region is CASSLPTTSGSPHEQFF. CDR3 bases: TGTGCCAGCAGCTTACCTACTACTAGCGGGAGTCCCCATGAGCAGTTCTTC. The chain recombines TRBV7-9 with TRBJ2-1; TRBD2 aligns across 11 bases. CDR1 is SEHNR, CDR2 FQNEAQ, per germline (reference sequence). With 2 bases clipped from V and 8 bases from J, the junction kept 11 bases outside the gene matches. The CDR3 covers 17 residues.